The rows below give T cell receptor beta chains drawn from one sample of a study of T cell changes during pregnancy in multiple sclerosis. The data were produced by immunoSEQ multiplex PCR, yet TCRdb's version contains in-frame clones alone and is incomplete. This table holds fewer than 90,000 clones, approximately 95% found once. The source was peripheral blood, collected after pregnancy. These receptor sequences come from a female donor in good health, enrolled as a control in a pregnancy study. Each CDR3 is given with its conserved first and last residue. A row's size may be missing; if present it is once, few, many or a size class.

V: TRBV5-1; J: TRBJ2-3; size: NA; CDR3: CASSLSQGAHKTDTQYF
V: TRBV28; J: TRBJ2-7; size: NA; CDR3: CASSPPPGGVFAEQYF
V: TRBV11-3; J: TRBJ2-2; size: NA; CDR3: CASSLTWDRGRAGELFF
V: TRBV28; J: TRBJ1-2; size: NA; CDR3: CASGGPGSPRRGYTF
V: TRBV16; J: TRBJ2-7; size: NA; CDR3: CASSQLRGVLEQYF
V: TRBV6-1; J: TRBJ2-2; size: many; CDR3: CASGWRGGELFF
V: TRBV28; J: TRBJ1-5; size: NA; CDR3: CASSSLQGSNQPQHF
V: TRBV28; J: TRBJ2-3; size: once; CDR3: CASLRTGLPPDTQYF
V: TRBV6-5; J: TRBJ2-7; size: NA; CDR3: CASSYRDKGYEQYF
V: TRBV23-1; J: TRBJ1-5; size: NA; CDR3: CASSQSAGGQGARRGQPQHF
V: TRBV11-3; J: TRBJ1-5; size: NA; CDR3: CASSQGAGRSNQPQHF
V: TRBV7-9; J: TRBJ1-1; size: NA; CDR3: CASSLGRNTEAFF
V: TRBV2; J: TRBJ1-5; size: NA; CDR3: CAGRGGINQPQHF
V: TRBV6-1; J: TRBJ2-1; size: NA; CDR3: CASSLQGAALTEQFF
V: TRBV6-5; J: TRBJ2-7; size: NA; CDR3: CATSTGNPSYEQYF
V: TRBV5-1; J: TRBJ1-2; size: NA; CDR3: CASSWPDTGGYGYTF
V: TRBV2; J: TRBJ2-7; size: NA; CDR3: CASSEALVDSSYEQYF
V: TRBV7-8; J: TRBJ1-5; size: NA; CDR3: CASSLDFGGDQPQHF
V: TRBV11-2; J: TRBJ2-2; size: NA; CDR3: CASSLFLAGNTGELFF
V: TRBV6-1; J: TRBJ1-2; size: NA; CDR3: CASSERWGGHYGYTF
V: TRBV28; J: TRBJ2-2; size: NA; CDR3: CASSPGSLLTGELFF
V: TRBV5-1; J: TRBJ1-1; size: NA; CDR3: CASSLVTGSETEAFF
V: TRBV5-1; J: TRBJ2-7; size: NA; CDR3: CASSLSPIQGGTDEQYF
V: TRBV5-1; J: TRBJ2-5; size: NA; CDR3: CASSLSGDQETQYF
V: TRBV19; J: TRBJ1-2; size: NA; CDR3: CASSIRQNYGYTF
V: TRBV28; J: TRBJ1-2; size: NA; CDR3: CASSYPGQGSYGYTF
V: TRBV5-4; J: TRBJ2-7; size: NA; CDR3: CASSQGTSRTSYEQYF
V: TRBV30; J: TRBJ1-5; size: NA; CDR3: CAWSVRRGRNQPQHF
V: TRBV6-5; J: TRBJ2-3; size: once; CDR3: CASSYSMASTDTQYF
V: TRBV5-1; J: TRBJ2-1; size: once; CDR3: CASSLIGLAGSEQFF
V: TRBV6-6; J: TRBJ2-6; size: NA; CDR3: CASTGSGANVLTF
V: TRBV27; J: TRBJ2-7; size: NA; CDR3: CASSPLPAVLGQYF
V: TRBV28; J: TRBJ1-1; size: NA; CDR3: CASMKQGNTEAFF
V: TRBV14; J: TRBJ2-2; size: once; CDR3: CASSHRQGPGELFF
V: TRBV6-1; J: TRBJ2-1; size: NA; CDR3: CASSEIRRSKNEQFF
V: TRBV19; J: TRBJ2-7; size: NA; CDR3: CASSASGGYYEQYF
V: TRBV5-1; J: TRBJ2-1; size: NA; CDR3: CASSLGTSVTDEQFF
V: TRBV6-1; J: TRBJ2-3; size: NA; CDR3: CASTRGLDTDTQYF
V: TRBV5-1; J: TRBJ1-4; size: NA; CDR3: CASSLEAASNEKLFF
V: TRBV27; J: TRBJ2-7; size: NA; CDR3: CASSLSGVHGSYEQYF
V: TRBV10-3; J: TRBJ2-2; size: NA; CDR3: CATLAVGELFF
V: TRBV9; J: TRBJ2-5; size: NA; CDR3: CASSVGRGETQYF
V: TRBV28; J: TRBJ2-7; size: NA; CDR3: CASSSPAGGFGEQYF
V: TRBV5-4; J: TRBJ1-4; size: NA; CDR3: CASSLRTGGANEKLFF
V: TRBV5-4; J: TRBJ2-5; size: once; CDR3: CASSSPGGEETQYF